This T cell receptor beta chain is from a study of vaccination effects on CD4 cells after COVID-19. General study findings and limits: The study dataset contains few convalescent patients and includes no early post-infection timepoints. Pronounced clonal contraction occurred in clones induced by infection and by vaccine late after vaccination.

Pools of viral peptides were used by the ViraFEST assay to expand antigen-specific CD4+ T cells ahead of sequencing. A 10-day culture period preceded the isolation of CD4+ T cells. Each vaccine recipient was nucleocapsid antibody negative and had no prior SARS-CoV-2 infection. Wells containing a few million PBMC each were cultured with around 10 IU/ml IL-2 and 10 ug/ml peptides. Researchers swapped half the medium for IL-2 medium on both days 3 and 7. The CDR3 sequence is 14 residues long. Germline CDR1 is LGHDT and CDR2 is YNNKEL (reference sequence). With 3 bases clipped from V and 5 bases from J, the junction kept 6 bases outside the gene matches. Measured with immunoSEQ multiplex PCR; TCRdb has only the in-frame clones, and not every one. The sample gives about 38,000 clones, more than 60% of which show up once; 20% to 25% is in the top ten. The sample holds a few counts of this clone. The target antigen is unknown.

This receptor was taken from a human donor who received a COVID-19 vaccine. The chain joins TRBV3-1 (or the pseudogene TRBV3-2) to TRBJ2-7; 8 bases are shared with TRBD1. The sequenced sample was CD4+ T cells from PBMCs cultured with SARS-CoV-2 spike peptides, obtained before COVID-19 vaccination. The CDR3 DNA reads TGTGCCAGCAGCCATAGACAGGGGAGCCACGAGCAGTACTTC. It encodes CASSHRQGSHEQYF.